The rows below give T cell receptor beta chains drawn from one sample of a study of OX40 agonist ivuxolimab in advanced cancers. Profiling relied on immunoSEQ multiplex PCR, and the TCRdb table lists in-frame clones only, not all of them. The sample holds 65,000 to 90,000 clones, around nine tenths seen once. This sample comprised CD4+ or CD8+ T cells sorted from blood, obtained in a trial of the OX40 agonist ivuxolimab. These receptors were taken from an adult with an advanced solid tumor such as melanoma, head and neck, liver or kidney cancer. Both conserved end residues are part of each CDR3. Each record gives: D gene, V gene, J gene, CDR3 length, clone size, CDR3 protein, CDR3 DNA. A D gene is named only where the DNA matches it firmly. Only part of the rows carry a size: once, few, many, or a class if the clone is expanded.

D: NA; V: TRBV6-1; J: TRBJ2-7; length: 16; size: NA; CDR3: CASSEVRASTTYEQYF; DNA: TGTGCCAGCAGTGAAGTTAGGGCGTCTACAACCTACGAGCAGTACTTC
D: TRBD1; V: TRBV7-9; J: TRBJ1-1; length: 13; size: NA; CDR3: CASSLGQGALAFF; DNA: TGTGCCAGCAGCTTAGGACAGGGAGCTTTAGCTTTCTTT
D: NA; V: TRBV4-3; J: TRBJ2-7; length: 16; size: NA; CDR3: CASSHEPGHGPYEQYF; DNA: TGCGCCAGCAGCCATGAACCGGGACATGGACCCTACGAGCAGTACTTC
D: NA; V: TRBV5-1; J: TRBJ1-3; length: 16; size: once; CDR3: CASSSVGDLWGNTIYF; DNA: TGCGCCAGCAGCTCTGTTGGGGACCTCTGGGGAAACACCATATATTTT
D: NA; V: TRBV28; J: TRBJ1-4; length: 13; size: NA; CDR3: CAAQRGTNEKLFF; DNA: TGTGCCGCCCAAAGGGGGACTAATGAAAAACTGTTTTTT
D: TRBD2; V: TRBV7-9; J: TRBJ2-3; length: 16; size: NA; CDR3: CASSLRTSGSLNTQYF; DNA: TGTGCCAGCAGCCTCCGGACTAGCGGGAGTCTGAATACGCAGTATTTT
D: NA; V: TRBV19; J: TRBJ2-7; length: 14; size: NA; CDR3: CASSIGPLQGEQYF; DNA: TGTGCCAGTAGTATCGGGCCCCTACAGGGCGAGCAGTACTTC
D: NA; V: TRBV19; J: TRBJ2-2; length: 14; size: once; CDR3: CASSIQRHTGELFF; DNA: TGTGCCAGTAGTATCCAACGGCACACCGGGGAGCTGTTTTTT
D: TRBD2; V: TRBV10-3; J: TRBJ2-1; length: 14; size: NA; CDR3: CATGGGGGVGEQFF; DNA: TGTGCCACCGGCGGGGGAGGAGGGGTTGGTGAGCAGTTCTTC
D: NA; V: TRBV19; J: TRBJ2-3; length: 15; size: NA; CDR3: CASSIAAQSADTQYF; DNA: TGTGCCAGTAGTATAGCAGCCCAATCAGCAGATACGCAGTATTTT
D: NA; V: TRBV7-2; J: TRBJ2-7; length: 15; size: NA; CDR3: CASSARQLFADEQYF; DNA: TGTGCCAGCAGCGCCCGACAGTTGTTCGCGGACGAGCAGTACTTC
D: TRBD1; V: TRBV10-3; J: TRBJ1-5; length: 13; size: once; CDR3: CAIGSQGEQPQHF; DNA: TGTGCCATCGGGAGTCAGGGGGAACAGCCCCAGCATTTT
D: TRBD2; V: TRBV7-3; J: TRBJ2-2; length: 16; size: NA; CDR3: CASSPSSGANTGELFF; DNA: TGTGCCAGCAGCCCGTCTAGCGGCGCGAACACCGGGGAGCTGTTTTTT
D: TRBD1; V: TRBV19; J: TRBJ2-7; length: 14; size: once; CDR3: CASSIRGQKTEQYF; DNA: TGTGCCAGTAGTATTAGGGGACAGAAAACCGAGCAGTACTTC
D: TRBD2; V: TRBV18; J: TRBJ2-1; length: 15; size: NA; CDR3: CASSPGTSEYNEQFF; DNA: TGTGCCAGCTCTCCCGGGACTAGCGAGTACAATGAGCAGTTCTTC
D: TRBD1; V: TRBV6-5; J: TRBJ1-4; length: 12; size: few; CDR3: CASRTGDEKLFF; DNA: TGTGCCAGCAGGACAGGGGATGAAAAACTGTTTTTT
D: TRBD1; V: TRBV11-3; J: TRBJ2-2; length: 16; size: NA; CDR3: CASNQGDSRNTGELFF; DNA: TGTGCCAGCAACCAGGGGGACAGTAGGAACACCGGGGAGCTGTTTTTT
D: NA; V: TRBV19; J: TRBJ1-2; length: 13; size: NA; CDR3: CASRFGQNYGYTF; DNA: TGTGCCAGTAGATTCGGACAGAACTATGGCTACACCTTC
D: NA; V: TRBV19; J: TRBJ1-1; length: 13; size: NA; CDR3: CASTGRVNTEAFF; DNA: TGTGCCAGTACCGGGAGGGTGAACACTGAAGCTTTCTTT
D: NA; V: TRBV19; J: TRBJ1-1; length: 13; size: NA; CDR3: CASSIGPGTEAFF; DNA: TGTGCCAGTAGTATTGGACCCGGCACTGAAGCTTTCTTT
D: NA; V: TRBV18; J: TRBJ2-7; length: 12; size: NA; CDR3: CASSETSYEQYF; DNA: TGTGCCAGCTCCGAGACCTCCTACGAGCAGTACTTC
D: TRBD1; V: TRBV27; J: TRBJ2-7; length: 15; size: NA; CDR3: CASSLSGTGRTEQYF; DNA: TGTGCCAGCAGTTTATCCGGGACAGGGAGGACCGAGCAGTACTTC
D: NA; V: TRBV28; J: TRBJ2-7; length: 12; size: NA; CDR3: CASSLSGYEQYF; DNA: TGTGCCAGCAGTTTATCTGGCTACGAGCAGTACTTC
D: TRBD1; V: TRBV7-8; J: TRBJ1-4; length: 15; size: NA; CDR3: CASSIRTGDYEKLFF; DNA: TGTGCCAGCAGCATCCGGACAGGGGATTATGAAAAACTGTTTTTT
D: NA; V: TRBV10-3; J: TRBJ1-1; length: 13; size: NA; CDR3: CAIKDFTLTEAFF; DNA: TGTGCCATCAAAGATTTTACCTTGACTGAAGCTTTCTTT
D: TRBD1; V: TRBV7-6; J: TRBJ2-5; length: 14; size: few; CDR3: CASSHGQDQETQYF; DNA: TGTGCCAGCAGCCATGGACAGGACCAAGAGACCCAGTACTTC
D: NA; V: TRBV29-1; J: TRBJ1-2; length: 11; size: few; CDR3: CSVEVGGGYTF; DNA: TGCAGCGTTGAGGTGGGAGGAGGCTACACCTTC
D: TRBD2; V: TRBV28; J: TRBJ2-7; length: 17; size: NA; CDR3: CASSLPSGRDYGNEQYF; DNA: TGTGCCAGCAGTTTGCCTAGCGGGAGGGATTACGGTAACGAGCAGTACTTC